These 22 T cell receptor beta chains were sequenced from one sample in a study of T cells in Graves' hyperthyroidism and ophthalmopathy. RNA transcripts were the template for amplifying TCR beta CDR3 regions. HTBI primers drove first-round RT-PCR of the TCR CDR3. Each CDR3 protein is one row after TCRdb ran MiXCR on the multiplex PCR reads. The table shows approximately 420,000 distinct CDR3 sequences, with about 15% occurring only once. Specimen: blood. The source of these receptors is a woman in her 30s with Graves' hyperthyroidism.

A note on this clonotype: It may be a read error: a sequence one base away is much more abundant. The J gene is TRBJ1-2, the V gene TRBV29-1, with TRBD1 matching over 9 bases. The length of the CDR3 is 13 residues. Germline V gives CDR1 SQVTM, CDR2 ANQGSEA. J gave up 5 bases and V 4 bases, and 5 bases lay outside the gene matches. Here the CDR3 reads CSVVQDRGYGYTF. In DNA form, the CDR3 reads TGCAGCGTTGTTCAGGACAGGGGATATGGCTACACCTTC. Based on the CDR3 plus reference TRBV29-1 and TRBJ1-2, the full variable domain is SAVISQKPSRDICQRGTSLTIQCQVDSQVTMMFWYRQQPGQSLTLIATANQGSEATYESGFVIDKFPISRPNLTFSTLTVSNMSPEDSSIYLCSVVQDRGYGYTFGSGTRLTVV.

This clonotype showed up many times. The chain uses TRBV12-5 and TRBJ2-6; tentative D call: TRBD1 (7 bases). V lost 10 bases and J 0 bases, leaving 22 bases between the germline ends. Germline V lookup: CDR1 LGHNT, CDR2 FRNRAP. The CDR3 runs 18 residues. Here the CDR3 DNA reads TGTGCTACCACCCCAACGGGACAGCGGGCCTCTGGGGCCAACGTCCTGACTTTC. Protein product: CATTPTGQRASGANVLTF. Combining the CDR3 with reference TRBV12-5 and TRBJ2-6 gives the whole variable domain DARVTQTPRHKVTEMGQEVTMRCQPILGHNTVFWYRQTMMQGLELLAYFRNRAPLDDSGMPKDRFSAEMPDATLATLKIQPSEPRDSAVYFCATTPTGQRASGANVLTFGAGSRLTVL.

CDR3 amino acids: CASSSGVNQPQHF. In DNA form, the CDR3 reads TGTGCCAGCAGCTCCGGGGTGAATCAGCCCCAGCATTTT. This chain uses TRBV7-3 with TRBJ1-5; unclear D gene. V lost 4 bases to trimming and J lost 4 bases, with 8 bases between them. This CDR3 is built from 13 residues. Germline CDR1 reads SGHTA; CDR2 reads FQGTGA. Full variable domain (missing parts from reference TRBV7-3 and TRBJ1-5): GAGVSQTPSNKVTEKGKYVELRCDPISGHTALYWYRQSLGQGPEFLIYFQGTGAADDSGLPNDRFFAVRPEGSVSTLKIQRTERGDSAVYLCASSSGVNQPQHFGDGTRLSIL.

There are many counts of this clonotype. V and J are TRBV5-5 and TRBJ1-1; no definite D call. This CDR3 is built from 15 residues. Germline CDR1 reads SGHKS; CDR2 reads YYEKEE (reference sequence). V was pared by 1 base and J by 3 bases, with 13 bases between. The CDR3 sequence: CASSLYTQRDTEAFF. The CDR3 nucleotides read TGTGCCAGCAGCTTGTACACTCAGCGGGACACTGAAGCTTTCTTT.

A few counts support this clonotype. V gene TRBV19 combines with J gene TRBJ1-5; the match to TRBD1 covers 8 bases. The V segment lost 4 bases and the J segment 4 bases; nucleotides outside the gene matches: 9. This CDR3 has 16 amino acids. Germline V gene data show CDR1 as LNHDA and CDR2 as SQIVND (reference sequence). In DNA form, the CDR3 reads TGTGCCAGTAGTACCCGGGACAGGAAGGCAAATCAGCCCCAGCATTTT. Its protein is CASSTRDRKANQPQHF.

This clonotype has ten or more counts. This chain connects TRBV5-1 to TRBJ2-1, with 8 bases lining up with TRBD2. Looked up from germline, CDR1 is SGHRS and CDR2 is YFSETQ. The CDR3 is 17 residues long. J gave up 6 bases and V 0 bases, and 11 bases lay outside the gene matches. The CDR3 DNA reads as TGCGCCAGCAGCTTGGATAATACGGGACTAGTAGCCAATGAGCAGTTCTTC. Its protein product is CASSLDNTGLVANEQFF.

In regard to this clonotype: A much larger clone sits a single nucleotide away, making a read error possible. CDR3 DNA sequence: TGTGCCAGCAGCCCTCTACAATACACTGAAGCTTTATTT. Its translation: CASSPLQYTEALF. V gene TRBV7-9 combines with J gene TRBJ1-1, with D hard to call. This CDR3 spans 13 amino acids. In germline, CDR1 is SEHNR, CDR2 FQNEAQ (reference sequence).

This clonotype was found many times. The chain joins TRBV5-6 to TRBJ2-5; D assignment may be TRBD1 or TRBD2 (5 bases each). Germline V CDR1 and CDR2: SGHDT, YYEEEE. V was shortened by 2 bases and J by 2 bases, with 7 bases between the two germline ends. The length of the CDR3 is 13 residues. CDR3 amino acids: CASSFGGQETQYF. CDR3 nucleotides: TGTGCCAGCAGCTTTGGGGGACAAGAGACCCAGTACTTC.

This clonotype has ten or more counts. The V call is TRBV2, the J call TRBJ2-1, with D perhaps matching TRBD2 (6 bases). This CDR3 is 13 amino acids long. V was clipped by 6 bases and J by 8 bases, with 14 bases between them. The germline gives CDR1 SNHLY, CDR2 FYNNEI. The CDR3 coding sequence is TGTGCCAGCAGGGCGACTAGTACCCATGAGCAGTTCTTC. Translation gives CASRATSTHEQFF.

This clonotype was picked up a small number of times. This chain connects TRBV24-1 to TRBJ2-1; 8 nucleotides match TRBD2. The CDR3 has 14 residues. V dropped 9 bases and J dropped 5; count of bases not matched to a gene: 8. CDR1 and CDR2 from the germline V gene are KGHDR and SFDVKD. CDR3: CATGGSGSNNEQFF. The DNA for the CDR3 is TGTGCCACCGGGGGAAGCGGGAGTAACAATGAGCAGTTCTTC.

The chain combines TRBV29-1 with TRBJ2-5; 9 bases fit TRBD1. With 5 bases clipped from V and 2 bases from J, the junction kept 6 bases outside the gene matches. The CDR3 extends over 14 amino acids. From germline, CDR1 is SQVTM and CDR2 ANQGSEA. CDR3 in DNA: TGCAGCGTTCTAGGGGGACAGGGTCAAGAGACCCAGTACTTC. It is translated as CSVLGGQGQETQYF.

This clonotype was recorded only once. This chain uses TRBV5-6 with TRBJ2-1; no firm D call. Between the trimmed V and J ends, which lost 0 bases and 0 bases, there was a span of 10 bases. The length of the CDR3 is 16 residues. Germline values: CDR1 SGHDT, CDR2 YYEEEE. CDR3 sequence (DNA): TGTGCCAGCAGCTTGGCCCGGGCTAGCTCCTACAATGAGCAGTTCTTC. This encodes CASSLARASSYNEQFF.

This clonotype was found a few times. The chain is built from TRBV27 and TRBJ1-1; 8 bases are shared with TRBD1. Germline trimming cut 4 bases from V and 9 bases from J; bases unmatched to any gene: 7. The CDR3 length is 13 residues. The germline V gene encodes CDR1 MNHEY and CDR2 SMNVEV (reference sequence). The chain's CDR3 is CASSSQGAGKAFF. DNA of the CDR3: TGTGCCAGCAGTTCGCAGGGGGCAGGTAAAGCTTTCTTT.

This clonotype has only a few counts. V is TRBV30 and J is TRBJ2-7; 9 nucleotides agree with TRBD1. J gave up 5 bases and V 3 bases, and 14 bases lay outside the gene matches. The V gene's germline CDR1 is GTSNPN and CDR2 SVGIG (reference sequence). The CDR3 runs 16 residues. The CDR3 spells CAWSPLTGTGSHEQYF. The CDR3 DNA sequence: TGTGCCTGGAGCCCTCTTACCGGGACAGGGAGCCACGAGCAGTACTTC.

Concerning this clonotype itself: The CDR3 does not close with the conserved phenylalanine or tryptophan, likely indicating a read error. The rearrangement uses TRBV5-1 and TRBJ2-7, with 7 positions matching TRBD1. The junction had 2 bases not matched to a gene; V was cut back by 0 bases and J by 2 bases. This CDR3 contains 14 residues. Germline lookup yields CDR1 SGHRS and CDR2 YFSETQ. The CDR3 spells CASSLEGQTYEQYL. CDR3 nucleotides: TGCGCCAGCAGCTTGGAGGGACAGACCTACGAGCAGTACCTC.

This clonotype came up many times. The chain recombines TRBV18 with TRBJ2-7, with D perhaps TRBD1 or TRBD2 (5 bases each). CDR3 size: 14 residues. Trimming cost V 3 bases and J 4 bases, with 13 bases left between them. CDR1 is KGHSH and CDR2 is LQKENI in the germline V gene. Written as DNA, the CDR3 is TGTGCCAGCTCACCGGGGGACGGCCTTTACGAGCAGTACTTC. Protein product: CASSPGDGLYEQYF.

This clonotype was seen only a few times. J is TRBJ1-4 and V is TRBV20-1, with D tentatively TRBD1 (6 bases). The CDR3 extends over 14 amino acids. V was clipped by 0 bases and J by 5 bases, with 10 bases between them. Germline V lookup: CDR1 DFQATT, CDR2 SNEGSKA (reference sequence). CDR3 nucleotide sequence: TGCAGTGCTAGAGATCCTACAGGGAATGAAAAACTGTTTTTT. This sequence encodes CSARDPTGNEKLFF.

A few counts support this clonotype. The chain has TRBV20-1 and TRBJ1-5, with 9 bases fitting TRBD1. Germline CDR1 and CDR2: DFQATT and SNEGSKA (reference sequence). The J segment lost 1 base and the V segment lost 6 bases, leaving 7 bases of the junction unmatched. The CDR3 has 15 amino acids. The CDR3 loop is CSATQGAASNQPQHF. CDR3 coding DNA: TGCAGTGCAACACAGGGGGCGGCGAGCAATCAGCCCCAGCATTTT.

This clonotype was recorded at least ten times. Written as DNA, the CDR3 is TGTGCCAGCAGTTTGGGGCAGGCAGAGACCCAGTACTTC. It yields the protein CASSLGQAETQYF. The chain couples TRBV12-3 or TRBV12-4 to TRBJ2-5; possibly TRBD1 for D (5 bases). V lost 3 bases and J lost 4, with 9 bases in between. The CDR3 is 13 residues long.

This sequence joins TRBV12-3 or TRBV12-4 and TRBJ1-3; perhaps TRBD1 as D (6 bases). The CDR3 contains 16 residues. V was trimmed by 2 bases and J by 2 bases, leaving 13 bases between them. The CDR3 nucleotides read TGTGCCAGCAGTTTAAACCCGGCAGGGGCTGGAAACACCATATATTTT. Translation gives CASSLNPAGAGNTIYF.

Ten or more counts support this clonotype. The V and J genes are TRBV20-1 and TRBJ2-1; 12 nucleotides line up with TRBD2. Germline loops: CDR1 DFQATT, CDR2 SNEGSKA (reference sequence). CDR3 size: 15 residues. V was clipped by 4 bases and J by 4 bases; unmatched bases: 5. The CDR3 sequence is CSATTSGRSYNEQFF. CDR3 in DNA: TGCAGTGCTACAACTAGCGGGAGGTCGTACAATGAGCAGTTCTTC.

This clonotype was counted a few times. This sequence joins TRBV2 and TRBJ1-5; 9 bases agree with TRBD1. With 5 bases clipped from V and 7 bases from J, the junction kept 6 bases outside the gene matches. The CDR3 is made up of 14 amino acids. The germline CDR1 and CDR2 sequences are SNHLY and FYNNEI. In nucleotides, the CDR3 is TGTGCCAGCAGTAGAACAGGGGGCGTGCAGCCCCAGCATTTT. Residues: CASSRTGGVQPQHF. Full variable domain (rest looked up from reference TRBV2 and TRBJ1-5): EPEVTQTPSHQVTQMGQEVILRCVPISNHLYFYWYRQILGQKVEFLVSFYNNEISEKSEIFDDQFSVERPDGSNFTLKIRSTKLEDSAMYFCASSRTGGVQPQHFGDGTRLSIL.